This entry lists 21 T cell receptor delta chains sequenced from one sample in a study of gamma-delta chains in newborns, infants, children. TCRdb made new clone calls on the reads using CATT. The repertoire consists of 5,200 or so delta-chain clones, with around 2.8% occurring once and the leading ten covering 15%. The sample was blood. The receptors come from a child who was a newborn, infant or young child, either healthy, febrile or measles-vaccinated (not recorded which).

In this sample, this clone turned up a few times. The protein recorded in TCRdb matches a much larger clone and deviates from this DNA's translation at residue 9, suggesting a read error; the protein here is obtained by translating the DNA. The CDR3 DNA is TGTGCCTGTGACGTACTGGGGGATAACTCCTGGGACACCCGACAGATGTTTTTC. Protein sequence: CACDVLGDNSWDTRQMFF. The chain joins TRDV2 to TRDJ3, with 11 bases that match TRDD3. The CDR3 covers 18 residues. With V trimmed by 3 bases and J by 0 bases, 3 bases remained unmatched. The V gene's germline CDR1 is GEAIGNYY and CDR2 EKD.

This clone is medium-sized (0.01 to 0.1%) by share. Given a much more abundant clone one base away, this may be a read error. The chain joins TRDV2 to TRDJ2; 8 bases align to TRDD3. The CDR3 sequence is 14 residues long. CDR1 and CDR2 from the germline V gene are GEAIGNYY and EKD. V shed 2 bases and J 5 bases; nucleotides not matched to a gene: 3. CDR3 region: CACDILGATAQLFF. The CDR3 nucleotides are TGTGCCTGTGACATACTGGGGGCTACAGCACAACTCTTCTTT.

This clone was seen only a few times. A read error may explain this, as a much larger clone is one base away. V gene TRDV1 combines with J gene TRDJ1; possibly TRDD3 for D (7 bases). This CDR3 spans 22 amino acids. The germline CDR1 and CDR2 sequences are TSWWSYY and QGS. The CDR3 here is CALGTPAFPRTGVNIYTDKPIF. Written as DNA, the CDR3 is TGTGCTCTTGGGACTCCGGCCTTCCCAAGGACTGGGGTCAATATCTACACCGATAAACCCATCTTT.

This clone has more than one count but fewer than ten. This may be a read error, as it is one base from a much larger clone. Other DNA sequences in the sample encode the same CDR3. The gene calls are TRDV1 and TRDJ1; 13 bases align to TRDD3. Germline V CDR1 and CDR2: TSWWSYY, QGS. This CDR3 region has 23 residues. CDR3 sequence reads: CALGERLPPRLGDTRIGTDKLIF. CDR3 nucleotides: TGTGCCCTTGGGGAGCGCCTTCCTCCAAGACTGGGGGATACGCGTATCGGCACCGATAAACTCATCTTT.

This clone was picked up a small number of times. Only one base separates this from a far larger clonotype, so it likely reflects a read error. The sample has other DNA sequences that encode this CDR3 too. This sequence joins TRDV3 and TRDJ3; the match to TRDD3 covers 8 bases. The V gene end was trimmed by 1 base and the J gene end by 0 bases; junction bases not matched to a gene: 8. The germline CDR1 and CDR2 sequences are TVYSNPD and GDNSRS (reference sequence). CDR3 size: 18 residues. The CDR3 region is CAFILTGGYSWDTRQMFF. In DNA, the CDR3 is TGTGCCTTTATCCTTACTGGGGGGTACTCCTGGGACACCCGACAGATGTTTTTC.

This clone was seen only a few times. For this DNA, TCRdb reports the protein of a much larger clone, which diverges at residue 5, most likely from a read error; the protein presented here is translated directly from the DNA. The same CDR3 is also encoded by other DNA sequences in this sample. V gene TRDV2 combines with J gene TRDJ3; 9 nucleotides line up with TRDD3. Germline CDR1 reads GEAIGNYY; CDR2 reads EKD. Trimming took 1 base from V and 0 from J; bases not matched to a gene: 0. The CDR3 spans 17 residues. The chain's CDR3 is CACDTLGDSWDTRQMFF. The CDR3 coding sequence is TGTGCCTGTGACACACTGGGGGACTCCTGGGACACCCGACAGATGTTTTTC.

This clone was observed a handful of times. The amino acid sequence in TCRdb belongs to a much larger clone and departs from this DNA's translation at residue 14, likely a sequencing read error; the sequence shown is translated from the DNA. This rearrangement joins TRDV2 to TRDJ3, with TRDD3 matching over 10 bases. The CDR3 has 19 amino acids. Germline V gene sequence: CDR1 GEAIGNYY, CDR2 EKD. CDR3 loop: CACDKVLGDLSWDARQMFF. Here the CDR3 DNA reads TGTGCCTGTGACAAAGTACTGGGGGATCTCTCCTGGGACGCCCGACAGATGTTTTTC.

On this clone itself: TCRdb pairs this DNA with a much larger clone's protein that differs at residue 15, likely a read error; the protein shown was translated from the DNA. The chain links TRDV2 to TRDJ3, with 9 bases matching TRDD3. CDR1 and CDR2 (germline): GEAIGNYY, EKD. The CDR3 consists of 17 residues. Written as DNA, the CDR3 is TGTGCCTGTGACATACTGGGGGACTCCTGGGACACCCGACAGGTGTTTTTC. Its protein is CACDILGDSWDTRQVFF.

About this clone: This likely came from a read error, as a far larger clone is one base away. The chain has TRDV2 and TRDJ3; perhaps TRDD3 as D (6 bases). Per the germline V gene, CDR1 is GEAIGNYY and CDR2 is EKD. With 3 bases removed from V and 1 base from J, the gap between germline ends came to 15 bases. The CDR3 contains 18 residues. The CDR3 region is CACDSGEPFSWDTRQMFF. DNA for the CDR3: TGTGCCTGTGACTCTGGGGAACCTTTTTCCTGGGACACCCGACAGATGTTTTTC.

Regarding this clone: A far larger clone is off by one base, so a read error is likely. The chain couples TRAV29/DV5 to TRDJ2, with 8 bases identical to TRDD3. The CDR3 loop spans 16 amino acids. Trimming took 0 bases from V and 4 from J; bases not matched to a gene: 8. Germline V gene sequence: CDR1 NSMFDY, CDR2 ISSIKDK. CDR3 sequence: CAASALYWGPTAQLFF. The CDR3 nucleotides read TGTGCAGCAAGCGCGCTCTACTGGGGGCCGACAGCACAACTCTTCTTT.

This clone appeared a few times. A read error is likely here: a far larger clone is one base away. Other DNA sequences within the sample encode an identical CDR3. The chain couples TRDV2 to TRDJ2; the match to TRDD3 covers 8 bases. Germline V gives CDR1 GEAIGNYY, CDR2 EKD. V gave up 3 bases and J gave up 0 bases; unmatched junction bases: 11. The CDR3 spans 18 residues. CDR3 DNA sequence: TGTGCCTGTGACCCTCGGTACTGGGGGTCGGCTTTGACAGCACAACTCTTCTTT. This translates into CACDPRYWGSALTAQLFF.

In its sample, this clone is large. The identical CDR3 is also encoded by other nucleotide sequences in the sample. J is TRDJ1 and V is TRDV2, with TRDD3 as a possible D gene (5 bases). Germline V CDR1 and CDR2: GEAIGNYY, EKD. The V gene lost 3 bases and the J gene lost 1 base, with 20 bases spanning the gap. There are 17 residues in the CDR3. In DNA, the CDR3 is TGTGCCTGTGACCACCGCGGAGGGGACTTGGGCACCGATAAACTCATCTTT. This sequence encodes CACDHRGGDLGTDKLIF.

This clone appeared a few times. With a much larger clone just one base away, this may be a read error. Other DNA variants within this sample encode the same CDR3. The chain links TRDV1 to TRDJ1; 10 nucleotides match TRDD3. This CDR3 region has 21 residues. Germline CDR1 is TSWWSYY and CDR2 is QGS. CDR3 sequence (DNA): TGTGCTCTTGGGGGACTTCCTAATACTGGGGGATGGACAGGTGAGACCGATAAACTCATCTTC. It specifies CALGGLPNTGGWTGETDKLIF.

Concerning this clone: A read error likely explains this, since a far larger clone differs by one base. This CDR3 is also generated by other DNA sequences in the sample. CDR3 protein: CACDTWGIRGSWDTRQMFF. The CDR3 coding sequence is TGTGCCTGTGACACTTGGGGGATTCGAGGCTCCTGGGACACCCGACAGATGTTTTTC. The J gene is TRDJ3, the V gene TRDV2; 8 nucleotides line up with TRDD3. Germline CDR1 GEAIGNYY, CDR2 EKD. Germline trimming cut 1 base from V and 0 bases from J; bases unmatched to any gene: 7. This CDR3 has 19 amino acids.

In regard to this clone: TCRdb's entry gives the protein of a much larger clone, which mismatches this DNA's translation at residue 12, likely from a read error; the protein reported here is translated from the DNA. The chain links TRDV2 to TRDJ3, with D possibly being TRDD3 (6 bases). Germline V gene sequence: CDR1 GEAIGNYY, CDR2 EKD. This CDR3 is built from 18 residues. The CDR3 sequence: CACDTWGSSSWGTRQMFF. CDR3 coding DNA: TGTGCCTGTGACACCTGGGGGTCGAGCTCCTGGGGCACCCGACAGATGTTTTTC.

With respect to this clone: With a far larger clone one base away, a read error is the likely cause. This CDR3 is also generated by other DNA sequences in the sample. The chain recombines TRDV2 with TRDJ2; the match to TRDD3 covers 13 bases. The CDR3 sequence is 18 residues long. Germline CDR1 GEAIGNYY, CDR2 EKD. CDR3 bases: TGTGCCTGTGACACCAACTGGGGGATACGGGCTTTGACAGCGCAACTCTTCTTT. It yields the protein CACDTNWGIRALTAQLFF.

Points on this clone: Only one base separates this from a far larger clonotype, so it likely reflects a read error. Distinct nucleotide sequences in the sample also encode this CDR3. The rearrangement links TRDV2 to TRDJ2; 9 nucleotides agree with TRDD3. Germline CDR1 reads GEAIGNYY; CDR2 reads EKD. The CDR3 runs 16 residues. CDR3 protein: CACDLLGEALTAQLFF. Here the CDR3 DNA reads TGTGCCTGTGACTTACTGGGGGAGGCTTTGACGGCACAACTCTTCTTT.

This clone showed up just a few times. At residue 6, the DNA translation does not agree with TCRdb's protein; the protein displayed here is the one encoded by the DNA. This chain links TRDV3 with TRDJ1; D is unresolved. Per germline, CDR1 TVYSNPD and CDR2 GDNSRS (reference sequence). This CDR3 has 17 amino acids. V was pared by 1 base and J by 3 bases, with 24 bases between. As DNA, the CDR3 is TGTGCCTTTACCGCCCCATTCTTCGGGGTACCTTCCGATAAACTCATCTTT. Translating gives CAFTAPFFGVPSDKLIF.

This clone was seen a handful of times. A much larger clone lies a single base off, so this may be a read error. This sample includes further DNA sequences coding for the same CDR3. CDR3 loop: CALGELLPSKYEGWGIRALTAQLFF. CDR3 bases: TGTGCTCTTGGGGAACTACTACCTTCGAAATACGAGGGCTGGGGGATACGGGCTTTGACTGCACAACTCTTCTTT. This rearrangement joins TRDV1 to TRDJ2, with 12 positions matching TRDD3. The CDR3 runs to 25 residues. Germline loops: CDR1 TSWWSYY, CDR2 QGS.

As regards this clone: This is likely an artifact of a read error, given a far larger clone one base away. This same CDR3 is encoded by further DNA sequences in the sample. This sequence joins TRDV2 and TRDJ3; possible D gene TRDD3, 5 bases. The CDR3 runs to 19 residues. Germline loops: CDR1 GEAIGNYY, CDR2 EKD. CDR3 sequence: CACDTGTWPSSWDTRQMFF. In nucleotides, the CDR3 is TGTGCCTGTGACACCGGGACCTGGCCGAGCTCCTGGGACACTCGACAGATGTTTTTC.

This clone was seen a few times. One end of the junction fails to match germline, which may point to a read error. The chain's CDR3 is CACDTGGSATAHLFF. The CDR3 nucleotides read TGTGCCTGTGACACTGGGGGATCCGCGACAGCACACCTCTTCTTT. The genes are TRDV2 and TRDJ2, with TRDD3 matching 8 bases. CDR1 GEAIGNYY and CDR2 EKD come from the germline V gene. The CDR3 runs 15 residues.